The subject of this entry is one T cell receptor beta chain. The sample comes from a study of T-cell reconstitution after alpha-beta-depleted transplantation in children. Researchers prepared the TCRbeta library using unique molecular identifiers, the study reports. TCRdb re-called the PCR reads through MiXCR, storing one row per CDR3 protein. The sample records approximately 270,000 distinct CDR3 sequences, 20% to 30% being singletons. Germline CDR1 is SGHAT and CDR2 is FQNNGV. V gave up 1 base and J gave up 4 bases; unmatched junction bases: 18. The length of the CDR3 is 20 residues. The chain has TRBV11-2 and TRBJ2-1, with TRBD2 matching 8 bases. The clonotype originates from a female patient between 2 and 15 years old who had a stem cell transplant for congenital amegakaryocytic thrombocytopenia, so the T cells may come from the graft donor. Sequencing used PBMCs, mostly from graft donor cells, obtained 360 days after TCRalphabeta/CD19-depleted stem cell transplant. The CDR3 nucleotides read TGTGCCAGCAGCTTAGTTGGCCTTGGCGGGAGGTTTCTCGGGTACAATGAGCAGTTCTTC. Translating gives CASSLVGLGGRFLGYNEQFF.